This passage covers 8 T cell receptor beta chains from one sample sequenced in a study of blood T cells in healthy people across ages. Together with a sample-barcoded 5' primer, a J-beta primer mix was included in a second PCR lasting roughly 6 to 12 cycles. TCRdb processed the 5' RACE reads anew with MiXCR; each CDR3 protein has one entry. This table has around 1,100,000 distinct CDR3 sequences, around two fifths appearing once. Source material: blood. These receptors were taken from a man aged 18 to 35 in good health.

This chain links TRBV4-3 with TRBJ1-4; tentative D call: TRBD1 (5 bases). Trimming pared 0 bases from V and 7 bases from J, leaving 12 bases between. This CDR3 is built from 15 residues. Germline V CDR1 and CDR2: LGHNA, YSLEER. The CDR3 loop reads CASSQDFGASEKLFF. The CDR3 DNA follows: TGCGCCAGCAGCCAAGATTTCGGGGCCTCTGAAAAACTGTTTTTT.

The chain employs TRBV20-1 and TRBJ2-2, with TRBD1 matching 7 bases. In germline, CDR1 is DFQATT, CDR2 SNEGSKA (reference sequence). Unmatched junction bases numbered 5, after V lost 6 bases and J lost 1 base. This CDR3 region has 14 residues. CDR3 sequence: CSAPGTVNTGELFF. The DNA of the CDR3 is TGCAGTGCCCCCGGGACAGTGAACACCGGGGAGCTGTTTTTT.

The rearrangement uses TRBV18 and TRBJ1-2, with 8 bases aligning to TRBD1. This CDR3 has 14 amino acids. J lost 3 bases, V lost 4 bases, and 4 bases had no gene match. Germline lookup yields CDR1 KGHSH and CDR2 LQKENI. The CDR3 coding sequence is TGTGCCAGCTCACAGGGACAGGCCTACTATGGCTACACCTTC. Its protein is CASSQGQAYYGYTF.

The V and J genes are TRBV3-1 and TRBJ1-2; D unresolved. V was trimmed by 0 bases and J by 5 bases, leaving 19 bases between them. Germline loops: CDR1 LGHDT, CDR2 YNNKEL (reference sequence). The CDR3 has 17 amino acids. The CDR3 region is CASSQDYPKAYLYGYTF. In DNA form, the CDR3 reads TGTGCCAGCAGCCAAGATTATCCCAAGGCCTACCTGTATGGCTACACCTTC.

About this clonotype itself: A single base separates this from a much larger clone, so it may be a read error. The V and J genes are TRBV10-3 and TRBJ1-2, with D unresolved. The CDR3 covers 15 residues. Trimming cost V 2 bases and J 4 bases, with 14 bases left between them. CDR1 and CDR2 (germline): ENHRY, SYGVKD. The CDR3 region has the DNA TGTGCCATCAGTGAGGCGCCGTCGGCCCTCTATGGCTACACCTTC. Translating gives CAISEAPSALYGYTF.

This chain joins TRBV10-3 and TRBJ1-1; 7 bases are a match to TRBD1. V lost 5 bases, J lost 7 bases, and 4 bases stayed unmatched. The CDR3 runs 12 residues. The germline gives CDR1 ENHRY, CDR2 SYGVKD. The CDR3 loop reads CAISPQGFEAFF. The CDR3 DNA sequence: TGTGCCATCAGTCCACAGGGGTTTGAAGCTTTCTTT.

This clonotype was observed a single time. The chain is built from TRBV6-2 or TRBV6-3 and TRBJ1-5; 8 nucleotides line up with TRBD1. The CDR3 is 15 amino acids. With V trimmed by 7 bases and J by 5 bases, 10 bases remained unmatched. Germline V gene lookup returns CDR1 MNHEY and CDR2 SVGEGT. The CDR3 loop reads CASTERDRRYQPQHF. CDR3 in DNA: TGTGCCAGCACGGAACGGGACAGGAGATATCAGCCCCAGCATTTT.

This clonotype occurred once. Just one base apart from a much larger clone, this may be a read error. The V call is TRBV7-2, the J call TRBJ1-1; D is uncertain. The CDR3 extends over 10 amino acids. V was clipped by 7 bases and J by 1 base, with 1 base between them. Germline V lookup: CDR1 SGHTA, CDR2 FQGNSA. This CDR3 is CASTNTEAFF. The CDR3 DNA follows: TGTGCCAGCACGAACACTGAAGCTTTCTTT.